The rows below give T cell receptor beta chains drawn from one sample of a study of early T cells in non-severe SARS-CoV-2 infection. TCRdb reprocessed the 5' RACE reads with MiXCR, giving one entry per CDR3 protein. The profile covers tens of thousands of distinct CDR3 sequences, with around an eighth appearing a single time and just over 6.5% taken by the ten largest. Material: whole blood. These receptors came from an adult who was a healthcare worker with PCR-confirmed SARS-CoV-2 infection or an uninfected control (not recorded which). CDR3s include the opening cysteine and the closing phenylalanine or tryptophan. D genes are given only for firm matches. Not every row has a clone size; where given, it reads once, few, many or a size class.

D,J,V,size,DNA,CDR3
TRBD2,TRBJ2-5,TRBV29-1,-,TGCAGCGTTGAAGGGCGGGAGGGCCGAGAGACCCAGTACTTC,CSVEGREGRETQYF
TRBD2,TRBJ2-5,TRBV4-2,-,TGTGCCAGCAGCCAAGATATGGTTAGCGGGAGCGGGAAGACCCAGTACTTC,CASSQDMVSGSGKTQYF
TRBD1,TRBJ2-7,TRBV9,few,TGTGCCAGCAGCGACGATGGGGACAGGGGTCGAGAGCAGTACTTC,CASSDDGDRGREQYF
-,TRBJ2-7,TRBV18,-,TGTGCCAGCTCACCATTCGTTGGTCCAGGGTACTCCTACGAGCAGTACTTC,CASSPFVGPGYSYEQYF
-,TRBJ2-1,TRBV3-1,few,TGTGCCAGCAGCCAAGTTTACGGGGATGGTGAGCAGTTCTTC,CASSQVYGDGEQFF
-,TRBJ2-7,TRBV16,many,TGTGCCAGCAGCCATGGGAGAATGGGGTCGGTACGGATTAAGGAGCAGTACTTC,CASSHGRMGSVRIKEQYF
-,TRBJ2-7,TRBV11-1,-,TGTGCCAGCAGCTTAGCCCCGGGTTTTTCCTACGAGCAGTACTTC,CASSLAPGFSYEQYF
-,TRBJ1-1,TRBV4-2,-,TGTGCCAGCAGCCAAGGACCAAAGAACACTGAAGCTTTCTTT,CASSQGPKNTEAFF
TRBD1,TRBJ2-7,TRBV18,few,TGTGCCAGCTCGGGGCCGGGACAGGAGTACGAGCAGTACTTC,CASSGPGQEYEQYF
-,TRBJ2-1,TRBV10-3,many,TGTGCCATCAGTCGTTCAGCGGTCTCCTACAATGAGCAGTTCTTC,CAISRSAVSYNEQFF
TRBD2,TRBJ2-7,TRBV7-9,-,TGTGCCAGCAGCTACAAGTCCGGGACTAGCGACTACGAGCAGTACTTC,CASSYKSGTSDYEQYF
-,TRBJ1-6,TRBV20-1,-,TGCAGTGCTAGAGCCCCCCGGGGGTTGGGGAATTCACCCCTCCACTTT,CSARAPRGLGNSPLHF
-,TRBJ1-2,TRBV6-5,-,TGTGCCAGCAGTTACAGTGGGTCCTATGGCTACACCTTC,CASSYSGSYGYTF
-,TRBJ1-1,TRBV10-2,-,TGCGCCAGCAGAGCGGGCACTGAAGCTTTCTTT,CASRAGTEAFF
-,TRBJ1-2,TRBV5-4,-,TGTGCCAGCAGCTCAGCAGGGGTCGGTGGCTACACCTTC,CASSSAGVGGYTF
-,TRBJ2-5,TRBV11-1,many,TGTGCCAGCGGTGGGAGTAGTGAGACCCAGTACTTC,CASGGSSETQYF
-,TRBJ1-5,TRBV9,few,TGTGCCAGCAGGAGAGGGGGAAATCAGCCCCAGCATTTT,CASRRGGNQPQHF
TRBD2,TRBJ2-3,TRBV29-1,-,TGCAGCGTTGAAGAGACTAGCGAATTCACAGATACGCAGTATTTT,CSVEETSEFTDTQYF
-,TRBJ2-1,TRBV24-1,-,TGTGCCACCAGTGATTTGGGTAGGGCCAATGAGCAGTTCTTC,CATSDLGRANEQFF
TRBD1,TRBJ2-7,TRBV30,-,TGTGCCTGTACCCGGGACAGACCTCTCGGGCAGTACTTC,CACTRDRPLGQYF
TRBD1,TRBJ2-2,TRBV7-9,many,TGTGCCAGCAGCACGGACAGGGTGGCGACCGGGGAGCTGTTTTTT,CASSTDRVATGELFF
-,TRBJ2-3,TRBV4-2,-,TGTGCCAGCAGCCAAGATGAGTCCCCTCAGGATACGCAGTATTTT,CASSQDESPQDTQYF
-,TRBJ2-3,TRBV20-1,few,TGCAGTGCTAGACCCGGCGATTTTAATCCCACAGATACGCAGTATTTT,CSARPGDFNPTDTQYF
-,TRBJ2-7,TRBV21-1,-,TGTGCCAGCAGCAAAGTCCTAGCGGGAGGGGATCTCGGGCTCGAGCAGTACTTC,CASSKVLAGGDLGLEQYF
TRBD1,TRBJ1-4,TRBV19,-,TGTGCCAGTAGCGATCCTAGCCTCGGGACAGGGGGCGAAAAACTGTTTTTT,CASSDPSLGTGGEKLFF
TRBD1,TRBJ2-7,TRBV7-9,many,TGTGCCAGCAGCTCCACAGGGGGCCAGCTGAACGAGCAGTACTTC,CASSSTGGQLNEQYF
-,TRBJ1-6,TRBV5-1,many,TGCGCCAGCAGCTTGGAGGGGACGGCCAATTCACCCCTCCACTTT,CASSLEGTANSPLHF
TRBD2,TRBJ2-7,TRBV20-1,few,TGCAGTGCTAGAGATACTAGCGGCAAAGAGCAGTACTTC,CSARDTSGKEQYF
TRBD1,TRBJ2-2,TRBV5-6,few,TGTGCCAGCAGCGCCCGGGACAGGGGTTCCGGGGAGCTGTTTTTT,CASSARDRGSGELFF
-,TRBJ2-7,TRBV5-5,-,TGTGCCAGCAGCCCTGCTCGGGCAGGAGCGATCGAGCAGTACTTC,CASSPARAGAIEQYF
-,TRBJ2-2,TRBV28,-,TGTGCCAGCAGCCTCTTAGCGGTTGCGAGCACCGGGGAGCTGTTTTTT,CASSLLAVASTGELFF
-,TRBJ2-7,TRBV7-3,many,TGTGCCAGCAGCGCTACAGGGTTCTCCTACGAGCAGTACTTC,CASSATGFSYEQYF